This note documents a single T cell receptor beta chain sequence. A single count supports this clonotype. Its antigen target is currently unknown. No per-base quality is available; no much larger clone lies one base away. A single read counts as weak evidence. The library came from PCR. The data were produced on a HiSeq X Ten. TCRdb reanalyzed the raw reads on its own, using fastp at Q25 for trimming and MiXCR for clone calling, and kept in-frame beta chains. Every entry covers one CDR3 protein and lists the most common genes and DNA from its rows. Counted in this sample were 7,500 or so distinct CDR3 sequences; approximately 50% of them appeared once. Around 97% of the sample comes from the top ten. The data belong to a study of CD4 and CD8 cells across lung adenocarcinoma regions (dated by TCRdb to 2016 to 2019). For context, the study as a whole: Intratumor heterogeneity of the T cell receptor repertoire was examined by comparing tumor centers with tumor margins.

From the cysteine through the phenylalanine, the CDR3 covers 15 amino acids. Here the CDR3 DNA is all that survives: 45 bases in frame from base 1. V and J are truncated by 4 bases and 0 bases respectively, leaving an intervening sequence of 12 bases. For CDR1 and CDR2, the germline V gene lists MNHEY and SVGAGI. Patients with localized lung adenocarcinoma, a subtype of non-small cell lung cancer, were used as donors. Samples were obtained from the centers of localized lung adenocarcinomas. For TCR repertoire analysis, CD8+ T cells from tumor tissue were profiled apart from CD4+ T cells. The sequence came from a male donor with lung adenocarcinoma. The CD4 and CD8 labels of this study may be unreliable. This receptor chain uses TRBV6-5 and TRBJ1-1, and TRBD1 may be the D gene, going by 6 matching bases. The sequenced sample consisted of CD8+ T cells from the center of a lung tumor. The cell subset or site label on this specimen signifies: tumor center region. The sequenced DNA: TGTGCCAGCAGTTCCCAGGGGACACTGAACACTGAAGCTTTCTTT. The resulting protein is CASSSQGTLNTEAFF.